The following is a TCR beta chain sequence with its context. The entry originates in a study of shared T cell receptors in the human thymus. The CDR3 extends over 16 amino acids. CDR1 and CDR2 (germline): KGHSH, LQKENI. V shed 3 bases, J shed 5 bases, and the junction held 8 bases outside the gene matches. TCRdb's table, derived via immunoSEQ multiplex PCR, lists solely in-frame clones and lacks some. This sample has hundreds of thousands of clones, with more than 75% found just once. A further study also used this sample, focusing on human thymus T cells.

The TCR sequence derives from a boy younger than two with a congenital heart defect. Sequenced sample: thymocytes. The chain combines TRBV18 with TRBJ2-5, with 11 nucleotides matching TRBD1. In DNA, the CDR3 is TGTGCCAGCTCACCCCCCGGACAGGGGGCTGGGGAGACCCAGTACTTC. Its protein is CASSPPGQGAGETQYF.